This entry features one T cell receptor beta chain sequence. The antigen remains undetermined. Time point meaning: baseline, week 1 (first vaccination visit). Treatment denoted: pre-vaccination baseline after standard-of-care therapy. The table came from immunoSEQ multiplex PCR; TCRdb's copy has only in-frame clones and leaves some out. This table has over 14,000 clones, over 75% appearing once. The source of the sample is a study of a mutant IDH1 vaccine in newly diagnosed glioma. Study context: Among treated patients, roughly 62% were male and about 40% female, and mean age was approximately 40 years. Most patients had radiochemotherapy with temozolomide before enrollment; others had one alone.

Study-level results: In 93.3% of patients, immune responses induced by the vaccine occurred.

Germline V lookup: CDR1 SGHVS, CDR2 FNYEAQ. V lost 5 bases to trimming and J lost 8 bases, with 12 bases between them. The CDR3 spans 13 residues. The sequence came from a woman in her forties with glioma. Some clones in this sample may be carry-over from other donors' samples. J is TRBJ1-4 and V is TRBV7-6; D unclear. The starting material was PBMCs, obtained from a glioma patient treated with radiotherapy, temozolomide or both. CDR3 nucleotide sequence: TGTGCCAGCAGCCAAGACGGTTACGAAAAACTGTTTTTT. Protein: CASSQDGYEKLFF.